Given below is one TCR beta chain in context. For CDR3 and TCR beta VDJ profiling, genomic DNA was the template used. One entry per CDR3 protein, called by TCRdb with MiXCR from the reads. This table holds 400,000 to 600,000 distinct CDR3 sequences, around 33% found once. Patients chosen for sequencing had shown CD8+CD57+ cell expansion by flow cytometry. Germline CDR1 SQVTM, CDR2 ANQGSEA. The CDR3 runs 13 residues. This sample stems from a study of CD8+CD57+ T cells in acquired aplastic anemia. Study background: The average for DNA from sorted CD4+ and CD8+ cells was roughly 3 ug.

J is TRBJ2-5 and V is TRBV29-1; 11 bases agree with TRBD1. The J call is uncertain, as TRBJ2-7 better fits the DNA end. The sequence was collected from a human donor with aplastic anemia. The sample was sorted CD4+, CD8+, or CD8+CD57+ T cells (not recorded which) from PBMCs. The CDR3 bases are TGCAGCGTTGGGACAGGGGGCCCCTACGAGCAGTACTTC. Translated: CSVGTGGPYEQYF.